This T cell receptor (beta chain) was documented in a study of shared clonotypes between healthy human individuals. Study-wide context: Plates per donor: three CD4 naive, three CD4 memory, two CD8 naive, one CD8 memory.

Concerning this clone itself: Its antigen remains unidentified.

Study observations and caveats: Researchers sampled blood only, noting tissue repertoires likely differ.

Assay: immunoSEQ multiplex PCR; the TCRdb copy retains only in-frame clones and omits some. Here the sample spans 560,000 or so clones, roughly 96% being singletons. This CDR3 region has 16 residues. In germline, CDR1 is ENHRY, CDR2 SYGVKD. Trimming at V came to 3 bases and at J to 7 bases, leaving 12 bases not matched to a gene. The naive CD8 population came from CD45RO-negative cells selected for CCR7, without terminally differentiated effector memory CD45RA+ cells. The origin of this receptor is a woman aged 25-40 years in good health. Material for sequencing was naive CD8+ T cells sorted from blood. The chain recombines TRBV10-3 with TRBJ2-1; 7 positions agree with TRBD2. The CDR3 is CAISDLKAGDGNEQFF. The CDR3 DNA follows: TGTGCCATCAGTGACTTAAAGGCGGGAGATGGGAATGAGCAGTTCTTC.